Listed below are T cell receptor beta chains from one sample, sequenced in a study of blood T cell repertoires in COVID-19. Measured with immunoSEQ multiplex PCR; TCRdb has only the in-frame clones, and not every one. The sample carries about 360,000 clones, 75% to 90% recorded once. Sequencing was done on a sample of peripheral blood. These receptors originate from a woman aged 60-75 years with COVID-19, enrolled during active disease. Both conserved end residues are part of each CDR3. D genes are given only for firm matches. Size is omitted from some rows. Given values are once, few, many or a class for expanded clones.

v_call	clone_size	d_call	j_call	cdr3_nt	cdr3_aa
TRBV3-1/TRBV3-2	few	TRBD2	TRBJ2-7	TGTGCCAGCAGCCAAGAAGGGTGGACTAGCGGGGACCCGACCTACGAGCAGTACTTC	CASSQEGWTSGDPTYEQYF
TRBV4-1	-	-	TRBJ1-1	TGCGCCAGCAGCCAAGCTGGGGGCAGGGCCAACACTGAAGCTTTCTTT	CASSQAGGRANTEAFF
TRBV7-3	-	TRBD2	TRBJ2-7	TGTGCCAGCAGCCCTCGACTAGCGCAGGACTACGAGCAGTACTTC	CASSPRLAQDYEQYF
TRBV7-2	-	-	TRBJ1-2	TGTGCCAGCAGCCTCAGGGGTGGCTACACCTTC	CASSLRGGYTF
TRBV28	-	-	TRBJ1-4	TGTGCCAGCAGTTTAGGGGAGGGGAAGGCGGCTAATGAAAAACTGTTTTTT	CASSLGEGKAANEKLFF
TRBV11-3	-	-	TRBJ1-5	TGTGCCAGCAGCCCGGGAGGAGGGAGTAGCAATCAGCCCCAGCATTTT	CASSPGGGSSNQPQHF
TRBV19	-	-	TRBJ1-5	TGTGCCAGTAGTGCGAGGAGGGGAGGGGATCAGCCCCAGCATTTT	CASSARRGGDQPQHF
TRBV25-1	-	TRBD1	TRBJ1-4	TGTGCCAGCAGTGTGGGACAGTCCGGTGCTGAAAAACTGTTTTTT	CASSVGQSGAEKLFF
TRBV7-9	-	-	TRBJ1-2	TGTGCCAGCAGTCTGCCGGGGGCTAACTATGGCTACACCTTC	CASSLPGANYGYTF
TRBV5-1	-	-	TRBJ2-2	TGCGCCAGCAAGGAGGGTGGCACCGGGGAGCTGTTTTTT	CASKEGGTGELFF
TRBV4-1	-	TRBD2	TRBJ2-1	TGCGCCAGCAGCCAAGTCTATGGCGCGGGGGTCGGGGATGAGCAGTTCTTC	CASSQVYGAGVGDEQFF
TRBV25-1	many	-	TRBJ1-1	TGTGCCAGCAGTGATCCTACCGGGGGGGACACTGAAGCTTTCTTT	CASSDPTGGDTEAFF
TRBV2	-	TRBD2	TRBJ2-5	TGTGCCAGCAGTGATCTGCTAGCGGGGGGGGTTCAGGAGACCCAGTACTTC	CASSDLLAGGVQETQYF
TRBV27	-	TRBD1	TRBJ2-1	TGTGCCAGCAGTTTCTCCACCCCCGACAGGGCCAATGAGCAGTTCTTC	CASSFSTPDRANEQFF
TRBV10-1	-	TRBD1	TRBJ2-7	TGCGCCAGCAGTGAGGGGGACAGGGTCCACGAGCAGTACTTC	CASSEGDRVHEQYF
TRBV29-1	-	TRBD1	TRBJ1-2	TGCAGTACCGCGGACAGGGCAATCTATGGCTACACCTTC	CSTADRAIYGYTF
TRBV9	-	-	TRBJ1-1	TGTGCCAGCAGCGGTAGTGTAGGGGTGGGCACTGAAGCTTTCTTT	CASSGSVGVGTEAFF
TRBV5-5	-	-	TRBJ1-2	TGTGCCAGCAGCCCAACGCGAGGTGGGTTTGGCTACACCTTC	CASSPTRGGFGYTF
TRBV4-1	-	TRBD1	TRBJ2-7	TGCGCCAGCAGCCGTACTCTGCCGGGACAGGGTTCCTACGAGCAGTACTTC	CASSRTLPGQGSYEQYF
TRBV3-1/TRBV3-2	-	-	TRBJ1-3	TGTGCCAGCGCCCAGTATCCTGGAAACACCATATATTTT	CASAQYPGNTIYF
TRBV12-5	-	TRBD2	TRBJ2-1	TGTGCTAGTGGTTTTGGCGGGGGGGCTACTAGTGAGCAGTTCTTC	CASGFGGGATSEQFF
TRBV28	once	-	TRBJ1-2	TGTGCCAGCAGTTGGACAGCCTATGGCTACACCTTC	CASSWTAYGYTF
TRBV5-6	-	TRBD1	TRBJ1-5	TGTGCCAGCAGCTGGCGACAGGGGGCTTTTCAGCCCCAGCATTTT	CASSWRQGAFQPQHF
TRBV11-3	-	TRBD1	TRBJ2-7	TGTGCCAGCAATCGCCGGGACAGGCCCTCCTACGAGCAGTACTTC	CASNRRDRPSYEQYF
TRBV19	-	TRBD1	TRBJ1-1	TGTGCCAGTAGAGATCCCGGGACAGGGGGCGTCGGGACTGAAGCTTTCTTT	CASRDPGTGGVGTEAFF
TRBV19	-	-	TRBJ1-1	TGTGCCAGTAGTATTTGGGCCGCGTTCGACACTGAAGCTTTCTTT	CASSIWAAFDTEAFF
TRBV12-3/TRBV12-4	-	-	TRBJ1-2	TGTGCCAGCAGTTTAGGGGCTGGCTACACCTTC	CASSLGAGYTF
TRBV7-9	once	-	TRBJ1-1	TGTGCCAGCAGCATGGGACAAAACACTGAAGCTTTCTTT	CASSMGQNTEAFF
TRBV7-8	once	-	TRBJ1-1	TGTGCCAGCAGCTTAGTGCGTTGGAGTTCAAACACTGAAGCTTTCTTT	CASSLVRWSSNTEAFF
TRBV5-1	few	-	TRBJ1-2	TGCGCCAGCAGCCCCCTAGGTGCAGCTAACTATGGCTACACCTTC	CASSPLGAANYGYTF
TRBV7-9	-	-	TRBJ1-2	TGTGCCAGCAGTGGAGACAGCCCCTATGGCTACACCTTC	CASSGDSPYGYTF
TRBV27	-	-	TRBJ1-1	TGTGCCAGCAGGGGGTTACAGGACACTGAAGCTTTCTTT	CASRGLQDTEAFF
TRBV19	-	TRBD1	TRBJ2-5	TGTGCCAGCAAGAAGGGACAGGGGCTAGAGACCCAGTACTTC	CASKKGQGLETQYF
TRBV5-1	-	TRBD1	TRBJ1-1	TGCGCCAGCAGCCGGACAGGGCGGCCTGAAGCTTTCTTT	CASSRTGRPEAFF
TRBV10-3	-	TRBD1	TRBJ1-1	TGTGCCATCAGTGAGGGAAGGACAGGTCCGACAGAAGCTTTCTTT	CAISEGRTGPTEAFF
TRBV5-1	-	TRBD1	TRBJ2-3	TGCGCCAGCAGCTTACAGGGGCCCCCAGATACGCAGTATTTT	CASSLQGPPDTQYF
TRBV6-6	-	-	TRBJ1-1	TGTGCCAGCAACCTCAGGGGTTGGGACACTGAAGCTTTCTTT	CASNLRGWDTEAFF
TRBV4-2	few	TRBD1	TRBJ1-3	TGTGCCAGCAGCCAGACAGGGGGGGTAGGAAACACCATATATTTT	CASSQTGGVGNTIYF
TRBV2	-	TRBD1	TRBJ2-7	TGTGCCAGCAGTGAACAACGGGACAGCTACGAGCAGTACTTC	CASSEQRDSYEQYF
TRBV5-6	-	TRBD1	TRBJ2-7	TGTGCCAGCAGCCTGGGACAGTCCTACGAGCAGTACTTC	CASSLGQSYEQYF
TRBV2	-	TRBD2	TRBJ2-1	TGTGCCAGCAGTGGACTAGCGGGGGGCGGGGATGAGCAGTTCTTC	CASSGLAGGGDEQFF
TRBV3-1/TRBV3-2	-	TRBD1	TRBJ1-2	TGTGCCAGCAGCCGACAGGGGGCGGGGGGCTATGGCTACACCTTC	CASSRQGAGGYGYTF
TRBV18	-	TRBD1	TRBJ2-5	TGTGCCAGCTCACCCCTCGGGACAGGGGGACTGCAAGAGACCCAGTACTTC	CASSPLGTGGLQETQYF